Below are 2 T cell receptor beta chains sequenced from a single sample in a study of T cell clonality in common variable immunodeficiency. Sequencing used immunoSEQ multiplex PCR; TCRdb keeps in-frame clones, though not all of them. The table lists tens of thousands of clones, no singletons, with 3.5% to 4.5% in the top ten. Sequencing was performed on peripheral blood mononuclear cells. Every receptor here comes from a person between 18 and 75 years old in good health.

This clone was detected only a few times. The CDR3 extends 3 residues past the end of the read, so its final part is completed from the germline J gene. The rearrangement links TRBV5-8 to TRBJ1-6; possible D gene TRBD1, 5 bases. Germline CDR1 SGHTS, CDR2 YDEGEE. V gave up 1 base and J gave up 10 bases, with 9 bases separating them. This CDR3 comprises 13 residues. The CDR3 is CASSLQGHSPLHF. CDR3 bases read: TGTGCCAGCAGCTTGCAAGGACACTCACCC. Filled out from reference TRBV5-8 and TRBJ1-6, the complete variable domain reads EAGVTQSPTHLIKTRGQQATLRCSPISGHTSVYWYQQALGLGLQFLLWYDEGEERNRGNFPPRFSGRQFPNYSSELNVNALELEDSALYLCASSLQGHSPLHFGNGTRLTVT.

In this sample, this clone turned up many times. The read is 3 residues too short to cover the CDR3 end, so that end is filled in from the germline J gene. This chain connects TRBV18 to TRBJ2-3, with D possibly being TRBD1 (6 bases). The CDR3 runs to 17 residues. The V gene lost 1 base and the J gene lost 0 bases, with 14 bases spanning the gap. The germline CDR1 and CDR2 sequences are KGHSH and LQKENI. CDR3 loop: CASSPRAPGQSTDTQYF. The part of the CDR3 DNA that was read is TGTGCCAGCTCACCACGGGCCCCGGGACAAAGCACAGATACG.